The present TCR beta chain was sequenced within a study of blood T cell repertoires in COVID-19. About the research overall: The origin of the acute and convalescent COVID-19 samples was the United States, Italy and Spain. Sources were T cells, B-cell-depleted T cells, or PBMCs; the material itself was cDNA or gDNA.

As processed by the authors: Estimated nucleated cell counts came from reference gene primer amplification. Using immunoSEQ multiplex PCR, the repertoire was profiled, and TCRdb retains in-frame clones only, with some absent. V, J and clone size derive from that table, while D and trimming were established from the DNA sequence. Found here are more than 250,000 clones, 86% of them singletons; the top ten hold about 1.6%. This CDR3 has 16 residues. Trimming pared 2 bases from V and 1 base from J, leaving 9 bases between. CDR1 and CDR2 from the germline V gene are MNHNS and SASEGT. The rearrangement uses TRBV6-1 and TRBJ2-6; D may be TRBD2 (6 bases). Source material: peripheral blood. This TCR derives from a woman aged 50 to 60 with acute or convalescent COVID-19. The CDR3 sequence: CASSEWRGSGANVLTF. As DNA, the CDR3 is TGTGCCAGCAGTGAATGGAGGGGATCTGGGGCCAACGTCCTGACTTTC.